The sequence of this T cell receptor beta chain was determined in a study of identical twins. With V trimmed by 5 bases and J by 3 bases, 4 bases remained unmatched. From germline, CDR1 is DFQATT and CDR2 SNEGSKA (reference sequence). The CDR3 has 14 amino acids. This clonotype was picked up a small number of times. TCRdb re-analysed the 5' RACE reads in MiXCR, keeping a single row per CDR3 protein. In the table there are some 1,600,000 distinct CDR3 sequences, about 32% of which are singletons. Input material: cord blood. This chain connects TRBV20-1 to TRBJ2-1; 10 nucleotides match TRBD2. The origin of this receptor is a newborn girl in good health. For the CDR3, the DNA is TGCAGTGCTTCTAGCGGGAGTTTCTACAATGAGCAGTTCTTC. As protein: CSASSGSFYNEQFF.